The sequence of this T cell receptor beta chain was determined in a study of patients and donors after allogeneic stem cell transplantation (dated by TCRdb to the early 2020s). There are many counts of this clonotype. The antigen it binds to is not known. Per-nucleotide qualities are absent, and no much larger clonotype sits a single base away. V lost 3 bases and J lost 0 bases; the stretch between them is 10 bases long. The CDR1 and CDR2 encoded by the germline V gene (reference sequence) are MNHEY and SMNVEV. Including the terminal cysteine and phenylalanine, the CDR3 comprises 15 residues. The sequence is cut down to CDR3 DNA, 45 bases in frame from base 1. The library was made by RT-PCR. TCRdb names NextSeq 550 as the instrument used. TCRdb handled the public reads itself, with Q25 trimming in fastp and clone calling in MiXCR, and kept productive beta chains. When rows share a CDR3 protein, they turn into one entry using the most common DNA and genes. This sample holds some 880,000 distinct CDR3 sequences; roughly 18% were observed only once. Of the sample, 6% falls within the top ten clones.

The V and J segments used are TRBV27 and TRBJ2-3, with the D gene too uncertain to name. This TCR was sampled from a human donor who was either an allogeneic HSCT recipient or a stem cell or donor lymphocyte infusion donor (not recorded which). It is not recorded whose cells these are; they may come from a transplant donor. Sequenced sample: blood, either unsorted or a sorted T cell fraction (not recorded which). The CDR3 region: CASSLYQVSTDTQYF. In nucleotides, the sequence is TGTGCCAGCAGTTTGTATCAGGTTAGCACAGATACGCAGTATTTT.